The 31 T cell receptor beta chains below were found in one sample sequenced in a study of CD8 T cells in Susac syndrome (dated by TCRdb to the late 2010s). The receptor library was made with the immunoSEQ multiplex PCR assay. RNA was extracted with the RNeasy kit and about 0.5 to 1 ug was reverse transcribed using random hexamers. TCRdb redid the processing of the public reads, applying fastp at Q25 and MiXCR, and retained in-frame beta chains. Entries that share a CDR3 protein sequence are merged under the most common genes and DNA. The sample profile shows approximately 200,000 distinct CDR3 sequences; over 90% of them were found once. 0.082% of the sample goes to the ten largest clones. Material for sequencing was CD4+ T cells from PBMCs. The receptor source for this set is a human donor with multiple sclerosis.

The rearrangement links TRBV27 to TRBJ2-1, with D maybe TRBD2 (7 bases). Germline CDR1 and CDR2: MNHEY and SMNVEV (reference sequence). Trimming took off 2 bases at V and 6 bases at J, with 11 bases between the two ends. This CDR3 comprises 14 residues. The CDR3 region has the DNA TGTGCCAGCAGTTTAGCGGGGGCTCCCAATGAGCAGTTCTTC. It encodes CASSLAGAPNEQFF.

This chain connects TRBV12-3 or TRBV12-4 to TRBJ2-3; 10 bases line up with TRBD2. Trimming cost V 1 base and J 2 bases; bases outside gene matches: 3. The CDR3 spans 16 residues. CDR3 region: CASSLGLAGATDTQYF. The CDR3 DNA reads TGTGCCAGCAGTTTAGGCCTAGCGGGGGCCACAGATACGCAGTATTTT.

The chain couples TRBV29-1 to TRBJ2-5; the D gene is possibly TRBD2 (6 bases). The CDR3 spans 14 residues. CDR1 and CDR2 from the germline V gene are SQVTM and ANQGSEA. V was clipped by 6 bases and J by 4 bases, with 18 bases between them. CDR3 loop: CSVVLGGSGETQYF. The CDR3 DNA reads TGCAGCGTCGTCCTCGGGGGTAGTGGAGAGACCCAGTACTTC.

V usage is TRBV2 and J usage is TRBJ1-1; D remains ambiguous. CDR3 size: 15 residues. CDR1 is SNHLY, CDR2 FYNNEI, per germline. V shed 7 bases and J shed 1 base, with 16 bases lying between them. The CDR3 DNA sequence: TGTGCCAGCACCACACCCGTAGTTGAGAACACTGAAGCTTTCTTT. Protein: CASTTPVVENTEAFF.

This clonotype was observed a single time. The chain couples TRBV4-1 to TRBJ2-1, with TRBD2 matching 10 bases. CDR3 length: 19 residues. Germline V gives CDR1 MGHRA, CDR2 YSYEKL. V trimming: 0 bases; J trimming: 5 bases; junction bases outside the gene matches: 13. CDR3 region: CASSQDPSSGGRFDNEQFF. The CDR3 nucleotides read TGCGCCAGCAGCCAAGACCCGAGTAGCGGGGGGCGTTTTGACAATGAGCAGTTCTTC.

DNA of the CDR3: TGTGCCAGCAGCACGGGGATATATGGCTACACCTTC. Its translation: CASSTGIYGYTF. This chain connects TRBV3-1 to TRBJ1-2, with D hard to call. The V and J ends lost 5 bases and 5 bases respectively, with 9 bases between them. The CDR3 contains 12 residues. Germline-derived CDR1 and CDR2 are LGHDT and YNNKEL (reference sequence).

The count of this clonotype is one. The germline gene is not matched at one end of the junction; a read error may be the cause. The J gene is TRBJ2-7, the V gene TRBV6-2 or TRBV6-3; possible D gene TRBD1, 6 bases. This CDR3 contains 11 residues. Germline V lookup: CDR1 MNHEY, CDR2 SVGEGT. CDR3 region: CASGWGQTLNF. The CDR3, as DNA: TGTGCCAGCGGTTGGGGACAAACCTTGAACTTC.

The CDR3 loop reads CASSQEAGIYGYTF. The CDR3 DNA follows: TGTGCCAGCAGCCAAGAAGCAGGGATCTATGGCTACACCTTC. This chain connects TRBV14 to TRBJ1-2; weak D call: TRBD1 (5 bases). The CDR3 consists of 14 residues. The germline gives CDR1 SGHDN, CDR2 FVKESK. V was cut by 0 bases and J by 4 bases, with 9 bases left in between.

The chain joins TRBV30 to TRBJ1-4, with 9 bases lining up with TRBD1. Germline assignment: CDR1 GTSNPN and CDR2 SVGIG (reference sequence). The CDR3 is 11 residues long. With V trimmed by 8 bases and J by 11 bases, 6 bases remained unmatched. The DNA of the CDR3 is TGTGCCGGGACAGGGTTAGGTAAACTGTTTTTT. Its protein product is CAGTGLGKLFF.

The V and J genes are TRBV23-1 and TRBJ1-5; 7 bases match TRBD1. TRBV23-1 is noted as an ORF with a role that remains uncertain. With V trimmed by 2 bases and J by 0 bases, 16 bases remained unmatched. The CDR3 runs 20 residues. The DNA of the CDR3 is TGCGCCAGCAGTCAAATGCCGGCCTCGGGACAGATTCTTAGCAATCAGCCCCAGCATTTT. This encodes CASSQMPASGQILSNQPQHF.

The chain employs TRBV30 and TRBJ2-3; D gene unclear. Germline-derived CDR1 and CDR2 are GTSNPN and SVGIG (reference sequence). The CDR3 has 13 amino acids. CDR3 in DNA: TGTGCTGGCGCCTGGCTGAGCACAGATACGCAGTATTTT. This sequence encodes CAGAWLSTDTQYF.

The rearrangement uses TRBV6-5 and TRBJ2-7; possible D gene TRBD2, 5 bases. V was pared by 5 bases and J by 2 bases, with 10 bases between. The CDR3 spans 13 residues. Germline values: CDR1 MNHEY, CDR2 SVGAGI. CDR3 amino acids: CASSPGKAYEQYV. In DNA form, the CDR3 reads TGTGCCAGCAGTCCCGGGAAGGCCTACGAGCAGTACGTC.

In nucleotides, the CDR3 is TGTGCCAGCAGCCCCCTTCGGGACGGACACTATGGCTACACCTTC. Translation gives CASSPLRDGHYGYTF. The rearrangement joins TRBV3-1 to TRBJ1-2; D is perhaps TRBD1 (5 bases). The CDR3 spans 15 residues. Between the trimmed V and J ends, which lost 4 bases and 3 bases, there was a span of 15 bases. The V gene's germline CDR1 is LGHDT and CDR2 YNNKEL (reference sequence).

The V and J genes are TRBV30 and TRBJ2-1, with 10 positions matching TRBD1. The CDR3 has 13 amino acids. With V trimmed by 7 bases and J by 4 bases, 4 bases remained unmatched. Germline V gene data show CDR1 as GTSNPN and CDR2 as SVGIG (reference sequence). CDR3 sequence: CASDRGMYNEQFF. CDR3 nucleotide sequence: TGTGCCTCGGACAGGGGGATGTACAATGAGCAGTTCTTC.

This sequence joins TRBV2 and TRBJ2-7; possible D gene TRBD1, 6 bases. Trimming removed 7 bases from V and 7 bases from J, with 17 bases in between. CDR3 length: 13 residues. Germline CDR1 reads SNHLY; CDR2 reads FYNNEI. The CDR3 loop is CASIHTGRREQYV. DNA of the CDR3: TGTGCCAGCATACACACAGGGAGACGGGAGCAGTACGTC.

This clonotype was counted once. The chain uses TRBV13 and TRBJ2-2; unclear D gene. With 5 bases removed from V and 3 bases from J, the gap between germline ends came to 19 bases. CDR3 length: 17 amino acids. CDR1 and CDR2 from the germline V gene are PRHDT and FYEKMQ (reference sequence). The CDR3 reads CASSASSMPKYTGELFF. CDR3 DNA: TGTGCCAGCAGCGCCTCGTCGATGCCTAAGTACACCGGGGAGCTGTTTTTT.

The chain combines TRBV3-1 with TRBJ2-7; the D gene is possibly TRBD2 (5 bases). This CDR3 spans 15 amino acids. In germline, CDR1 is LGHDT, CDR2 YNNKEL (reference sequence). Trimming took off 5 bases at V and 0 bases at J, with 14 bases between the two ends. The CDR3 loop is CASSYNPTTSYEQYF. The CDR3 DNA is TGTGCCAGCAGCTACAACCCGACTACCTCCTACGAGCAGTACTTC.

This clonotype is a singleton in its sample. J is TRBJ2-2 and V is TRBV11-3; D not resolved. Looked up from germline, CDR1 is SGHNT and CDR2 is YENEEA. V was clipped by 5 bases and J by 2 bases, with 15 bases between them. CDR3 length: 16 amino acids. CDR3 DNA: TGTGCCAGCAGCGCCGCAGTGGCCACTAACACCGGGGAGCTGTTTTTT. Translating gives CASSAAVATNTGELFF. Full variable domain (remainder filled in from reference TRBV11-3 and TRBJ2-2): EAGVVQSPRYKIIEKKQPVAFWCNPISGHNTLYWYLQNLGQGPELLIRYENEEAVDDSQLPKDRFSAERLKGVDSTLKIQPAELGDSAVYLCASSAAVATNTGELFFGEGSRLTVL.

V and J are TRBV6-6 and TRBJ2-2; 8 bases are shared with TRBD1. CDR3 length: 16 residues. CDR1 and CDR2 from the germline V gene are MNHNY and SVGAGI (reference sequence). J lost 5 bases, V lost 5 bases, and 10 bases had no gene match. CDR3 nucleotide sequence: TGTGCCAGCAGTCGCATCCAGGGGGCTGCTACCGGGGAGCTGTTTTTT. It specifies CASSRIQGAATGELFF.

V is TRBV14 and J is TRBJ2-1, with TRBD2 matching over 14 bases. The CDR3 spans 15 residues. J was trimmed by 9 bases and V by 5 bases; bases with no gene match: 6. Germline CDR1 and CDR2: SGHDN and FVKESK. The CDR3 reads CASSTTSGGAIEQFF. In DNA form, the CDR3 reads TGTGCCAGCAGCACGACTAGCGGGGGGGCAATTGAGCAGTTCTTC.

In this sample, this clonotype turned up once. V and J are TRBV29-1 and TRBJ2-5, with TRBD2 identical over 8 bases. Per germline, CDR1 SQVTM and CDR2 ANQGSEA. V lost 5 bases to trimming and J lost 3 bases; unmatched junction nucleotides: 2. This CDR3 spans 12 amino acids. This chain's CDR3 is CSVYSGEETQYF. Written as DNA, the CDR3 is TGCAGCGTTTATAGCGGGGAAGAGACCCAGTACTTC.

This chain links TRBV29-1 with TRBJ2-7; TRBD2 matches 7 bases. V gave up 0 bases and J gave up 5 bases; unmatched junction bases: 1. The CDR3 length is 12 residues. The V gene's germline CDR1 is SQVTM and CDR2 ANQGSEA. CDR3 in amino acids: CSVEEGGDEQYF. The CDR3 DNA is TGCAGCGTTGAAGAGGGGGGGGACGAGCAGTACTTC.

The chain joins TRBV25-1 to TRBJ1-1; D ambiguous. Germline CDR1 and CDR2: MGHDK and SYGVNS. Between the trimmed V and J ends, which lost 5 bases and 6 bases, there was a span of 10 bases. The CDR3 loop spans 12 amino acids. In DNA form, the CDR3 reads TGTGCCAGCAGTCGCGGTATTGCTGAAGCTTTCTTT. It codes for CASSRGIAEAFF.

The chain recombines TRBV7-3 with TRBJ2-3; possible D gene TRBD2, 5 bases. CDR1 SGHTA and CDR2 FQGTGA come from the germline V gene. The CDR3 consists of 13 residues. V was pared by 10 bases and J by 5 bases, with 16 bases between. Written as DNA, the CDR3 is TGTGCCACCTCACGCCGGGGTGGAGATACGCAGTATTTT. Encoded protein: CATSRRGGDTQYF.

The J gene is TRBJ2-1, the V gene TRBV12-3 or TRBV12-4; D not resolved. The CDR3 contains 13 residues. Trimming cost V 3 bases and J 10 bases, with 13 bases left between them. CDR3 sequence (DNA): TGTGCCAGCAGTTTTTTGTTACGGAACGAGCAGTTCTTC. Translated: CASSFLLRNEQFF.

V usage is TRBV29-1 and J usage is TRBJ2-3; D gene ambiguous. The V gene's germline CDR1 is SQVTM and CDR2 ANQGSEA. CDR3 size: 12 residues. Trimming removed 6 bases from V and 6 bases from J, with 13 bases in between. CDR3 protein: CSVGPPGDTQYF. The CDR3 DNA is TGCAGCGTCGGACCGCCGGGCGATACGCAGTATTTT.

CDR3: CSGGRNEQFF. CDR3 DNA: TGCAGCGGGGGACGCAATGAGCAGTTCTTC. The V gene is TRBV29-1, the J gene TRBJ2-1; D is possibly TRBD1 or TRBD2 (5 bases each). This CDR3 spans 10 amino acids. The V and J ends lost 7 bases and 6 bases respectively, with 7 bases between them. Germline loops: CDR1 SQVTM, CDR2 ANQGSEA.

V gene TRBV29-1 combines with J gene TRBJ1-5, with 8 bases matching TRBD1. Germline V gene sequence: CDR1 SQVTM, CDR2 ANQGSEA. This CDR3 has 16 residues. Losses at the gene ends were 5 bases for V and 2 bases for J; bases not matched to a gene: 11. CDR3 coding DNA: TGCAGCGTTTCGAATCGGACAGGGACGGGCAATCAGCCCCAGCATTTT. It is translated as CSVSNRTGTGNQPQHF.

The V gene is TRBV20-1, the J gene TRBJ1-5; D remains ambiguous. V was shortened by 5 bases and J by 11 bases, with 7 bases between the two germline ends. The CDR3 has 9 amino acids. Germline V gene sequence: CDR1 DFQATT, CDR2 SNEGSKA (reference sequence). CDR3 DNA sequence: TGCAGTGCTGGACCGTCCCAGCATTTT. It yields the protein CSAGPSQHF.

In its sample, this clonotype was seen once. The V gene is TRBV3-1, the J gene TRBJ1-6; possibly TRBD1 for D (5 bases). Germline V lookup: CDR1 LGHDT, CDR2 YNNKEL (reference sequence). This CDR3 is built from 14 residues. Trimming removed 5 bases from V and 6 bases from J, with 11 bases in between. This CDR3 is CASSEDMPNSPLHF. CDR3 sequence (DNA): TGTGCCAGCAGCGAGGACATGCCTAATTCACCCCTCCACTTT.

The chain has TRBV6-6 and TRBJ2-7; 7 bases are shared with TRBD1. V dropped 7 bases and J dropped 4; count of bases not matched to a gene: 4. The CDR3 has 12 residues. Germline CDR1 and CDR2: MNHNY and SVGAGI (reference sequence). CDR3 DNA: TGTGCCAGCAAAGAACAGGGGTACGAGCAGTACGTC. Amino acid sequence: CASKEQGYEQYV.